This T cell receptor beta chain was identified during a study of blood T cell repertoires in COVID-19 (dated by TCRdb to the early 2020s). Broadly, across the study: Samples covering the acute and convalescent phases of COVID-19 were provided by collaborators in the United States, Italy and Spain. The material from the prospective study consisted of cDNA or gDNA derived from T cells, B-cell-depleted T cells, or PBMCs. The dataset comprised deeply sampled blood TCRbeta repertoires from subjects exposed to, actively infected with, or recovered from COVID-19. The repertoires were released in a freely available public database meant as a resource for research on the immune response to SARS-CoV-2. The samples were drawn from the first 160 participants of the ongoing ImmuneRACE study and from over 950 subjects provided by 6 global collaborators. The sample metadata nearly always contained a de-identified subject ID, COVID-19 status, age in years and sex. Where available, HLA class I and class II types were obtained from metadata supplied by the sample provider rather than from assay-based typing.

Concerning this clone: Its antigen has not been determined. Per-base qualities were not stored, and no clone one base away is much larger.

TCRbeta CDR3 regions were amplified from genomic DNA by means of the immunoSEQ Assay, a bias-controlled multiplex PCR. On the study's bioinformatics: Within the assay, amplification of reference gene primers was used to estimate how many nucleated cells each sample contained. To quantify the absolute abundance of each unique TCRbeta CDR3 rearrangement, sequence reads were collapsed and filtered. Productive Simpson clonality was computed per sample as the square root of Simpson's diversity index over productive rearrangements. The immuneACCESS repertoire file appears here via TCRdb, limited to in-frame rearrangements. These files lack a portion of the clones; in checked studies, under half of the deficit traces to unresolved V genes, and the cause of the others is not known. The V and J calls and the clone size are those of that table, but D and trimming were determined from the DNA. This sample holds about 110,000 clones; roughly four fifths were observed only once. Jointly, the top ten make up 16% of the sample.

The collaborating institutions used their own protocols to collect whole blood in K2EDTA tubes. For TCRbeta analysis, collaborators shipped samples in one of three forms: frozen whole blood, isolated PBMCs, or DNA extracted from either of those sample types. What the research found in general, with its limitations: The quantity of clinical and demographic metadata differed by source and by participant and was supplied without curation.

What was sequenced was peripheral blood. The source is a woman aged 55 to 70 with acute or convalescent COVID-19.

The DNA reads TGTGCCACCAGCAGAGAATTTCGACTAGCGGGGCAAGATGAGCAGTTCTTC. It is translated as CATSREFRLAGQDEQFF. Recombination joined TRBV15 with TRBJ2-1, and TRBD2 matches 11 of the central bases. Trimming leaves V shorter by 0 bases and J shorter by 8 bases, with the junction holding 9 bases beyond the gene matches. Sequences LNHNV (CDR1) and YYDKDF (CDR2) are obtained from the germline V gene (reference sequence). Measured from the cysteine to the phenylalanine, the CDR3 is 17 residues long. Kept here is only the CDR3 DNA, which spans 51 bases and is read in frame from base 1.